The 6 T cell receptor beta chains listed next were all sequenced from one sample in a study of cytotoxic CD8 clonotypes in ibrutinib-treated CLL (dated by TCRdb to the early 2020s). Receptors were amplified or captured by the immunoSEQ multiplex PCR assay. The table was pulled from immuneACCESS by TCRdb, which kept in-frame rearrangements only. Such tables lose some clones; where checked, under half of the loss comes from unresolved V genes, and the rest has no known cause. The sample profile shows some 98,000 clones; almost 80% of them were found once. The ten largest clones add up to 32% of the sample. The label giving this sample's time point can be read as: 12 months on ibrutinib. This material consisted of PBMCs, taken after 12 months of ibrutinib treatment. These receptors originate from a human donor with chronic lymphocytic leukemia.

The chain combines TRBV7-2 with TRBJ1-2; D might be TRBD1 (6 bases). CDR1 and CDR2 (germline): SGHTA, FQGNSA. This CDR3 contains 13 residues. Trimming removed 2 bases from V and 5 bases from J, with 9 bases in between. The CDR3 loop is CASSLWTEYGYTF. The CDR3 region has the DNA TGTGCCAGCAGCTTATGGACAGAATATGGCTACACCTTC. Full variable domain (rest looked up from reference TRBV7-2 and TRBJ1-2): GAGVSQSPSNKVTEKGKDVELRCDPISGHTALYWYRQSLGQGLEFLIYFQGNSAPDKSGLPSDRFSAERTGGSVSTLTIQRTQQEDSAVYLCASSLWTEYGYTFGSGTRLTVV.

The chain has TRBV5-1 and TRBJ1-1; no clear D gene. Trimming shortened V by 4 bases and J by 1 base, and 11 bases separated the two germline ends. In germline, CDR1 is SGHRS, CDR2 YFSETQ. The CDR3 consists of 14 residues. In DNA form, the CDR3 reads TGCGCCAGCAGCCAAAGCCCCCAGAACACTGAAGCTTTCTTT. Translated, it gives CASSQSPQNTEAFF.

The J gene is TRBJ1-5, the V gene TRBV28, with D possibly being TRBD1 (6 bases). V lost 10 bases, J lost 3 bases, and 16 bases lay in between. Per the germline V gene, CDR1 is MDHEN and CDR2 is SYDVKM. The CDR3 totals 14 residues. CDR3 protein: CATLKQGINQPQHF. The CDR3 coding sequence is TGTGCCACCCTAAAACAGGGCATCAATCAGCCCCAGCATTTT.

This clone appeared once. The J gene is TRBJ2-3, the V gene TRBV27, with a possible D match to TRBD2 (7 bases). The V gene's germline CDR1 is MNHEY and CDR2 SMNVEV (reference sequence). Between the trimmed V and J ends, which lost 5 bases and 5 bases, there was a span of 11 bases. There are 13 residues in the CDR3. CDR3 nucleotide sequence: TGTGCCAGCAGTGGGGGCGGGGGAGATACGCAGTATTTT. This encodes CASSGGGGDTQYF.

This clone was recorded a few times. The genes are TRBV7-3 and TRBJ2-2; D remains ambiguous. The germline V and J ends were trimmed by 7 bases and 6 bases, with 6 bases remaining between them. The CDR3 has 11 amino acids. CDR1 SGHTA and CDR2 FQGTGA come from the germline V gene. CDR3 DNA sequence: TGTGCCAGCACAGAAGCCGGGGAGCTGTTTTTT. It codes for CASTEAGELFF.

This clone was seen more than once but under ten times. V gene TRBV15 combines with J gene TRBJ1-2; D is possibly TRBD1 (5 bases). The CDR3 runs to 13 residues. Trimming took 5 bases from V and 3 from J, leaving 10 bases between them. The germline CDR1 and CDR2 sequences are LNHNV and YYDKDF (reference sequence). CDR3 sequence reads: CATSSTGDYGYTF. DNA for the CDR3: TGTGCCACCAGCTCTACAGGAGACTATGGCTACACCTTC.